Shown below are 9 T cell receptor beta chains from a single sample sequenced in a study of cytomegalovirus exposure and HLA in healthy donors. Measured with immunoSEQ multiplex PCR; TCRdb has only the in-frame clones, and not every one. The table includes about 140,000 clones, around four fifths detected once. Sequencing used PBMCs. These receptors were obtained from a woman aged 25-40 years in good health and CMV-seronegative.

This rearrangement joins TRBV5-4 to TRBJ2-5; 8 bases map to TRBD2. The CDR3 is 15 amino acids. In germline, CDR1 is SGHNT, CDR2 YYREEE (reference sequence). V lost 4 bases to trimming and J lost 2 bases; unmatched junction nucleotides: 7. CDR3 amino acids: CASSLIAGKQETQYF. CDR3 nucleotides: TGTGCCAGCAGCCTTATAGCGGGGAAACAAGAGACCCAGTACTTC.

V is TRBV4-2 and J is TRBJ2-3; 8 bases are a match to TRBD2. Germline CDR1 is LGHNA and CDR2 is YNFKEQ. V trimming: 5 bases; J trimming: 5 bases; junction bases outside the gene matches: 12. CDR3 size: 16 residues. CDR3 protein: CASSGRAGAPGDTQYF. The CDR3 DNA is TGTGCCAGCAGCGGTCGAGCGGGGGCCCCGGGAGATACGCAGTATTTT.

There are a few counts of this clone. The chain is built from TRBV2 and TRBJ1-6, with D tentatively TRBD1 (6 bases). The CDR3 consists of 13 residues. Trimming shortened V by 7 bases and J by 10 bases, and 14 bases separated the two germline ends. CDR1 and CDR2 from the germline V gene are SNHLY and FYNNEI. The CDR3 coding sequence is TGTGCCAGCACCTTGGACAGTTCGTCACCCCTCCACTTT. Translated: CASTLDSSSPLHF.

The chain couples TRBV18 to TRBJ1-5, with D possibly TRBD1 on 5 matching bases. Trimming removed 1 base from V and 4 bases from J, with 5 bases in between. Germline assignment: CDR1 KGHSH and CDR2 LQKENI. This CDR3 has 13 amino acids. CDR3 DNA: TGTGCCAGCTCACCACAGGGGAATCAGCCCCAGCATTTT. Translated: CASSPQGNQPQHF.

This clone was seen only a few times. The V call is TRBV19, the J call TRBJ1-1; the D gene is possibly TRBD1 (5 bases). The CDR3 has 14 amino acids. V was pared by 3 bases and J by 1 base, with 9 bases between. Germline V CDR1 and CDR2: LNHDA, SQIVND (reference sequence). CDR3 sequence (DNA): TGTGCCAGTAGTATGCAGGGCGGGAACACTGAAGCTTTCTTT. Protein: CASSMQGGNTEAFF.

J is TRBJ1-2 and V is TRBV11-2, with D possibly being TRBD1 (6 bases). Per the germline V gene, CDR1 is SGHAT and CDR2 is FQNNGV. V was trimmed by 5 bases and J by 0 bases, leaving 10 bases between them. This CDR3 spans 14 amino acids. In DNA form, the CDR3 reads TGTGCCAGCAGCCTTTGGACAGCTAACTATGGCTACACCTTC. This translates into CASSLWTANYGYTF. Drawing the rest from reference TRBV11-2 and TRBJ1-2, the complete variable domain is EAGVAQSPRYKIIEKRQSVAFWCNPISGHATLYWYQQILGQGPKLLIQFQNNGVVDDSQLPKDRFSAERLKGVDSTLKIQPAKLEDSAVYLCASSLWTANYGYTFGSGTRLTVV.

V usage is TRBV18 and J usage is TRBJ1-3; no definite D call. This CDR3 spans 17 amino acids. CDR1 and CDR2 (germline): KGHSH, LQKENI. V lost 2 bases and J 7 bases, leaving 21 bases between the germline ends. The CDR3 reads CASSPLASAEVSNTIYF. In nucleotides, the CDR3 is TGTGCCAGCTCACCATTGGCCTCAGCCGAGGTTTCTAACACCATATATTTT.

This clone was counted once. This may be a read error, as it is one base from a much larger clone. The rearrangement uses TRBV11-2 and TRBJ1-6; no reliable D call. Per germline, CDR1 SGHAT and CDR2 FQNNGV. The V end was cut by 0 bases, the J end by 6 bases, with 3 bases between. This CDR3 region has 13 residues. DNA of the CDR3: TGTGCCAGCAGCTTAGATCTTAATTCACCCCTCCACTTT. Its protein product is CASSLDLNSPLHF. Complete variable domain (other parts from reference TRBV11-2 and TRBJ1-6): EAGVAQSPRYKIIEKRQSVAFWCNPISGHATLYWYQQILGQGPKLLIQFQNNGVVDDSQLPKDRFSAERLKGVDSTLKIQPAKLEDSAVYLCASSLDLNSPLHFGNGTRLTVT.

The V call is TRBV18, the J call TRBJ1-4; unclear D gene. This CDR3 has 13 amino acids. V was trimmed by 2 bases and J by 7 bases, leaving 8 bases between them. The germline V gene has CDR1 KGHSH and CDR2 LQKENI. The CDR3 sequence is CASSPDPGEKLFF. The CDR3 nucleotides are TGTGCCAGCTCACCAGATCCCGGTGAAAAACTGTTTTTT.